These T cell receptor beta chains were read from a single sample in a study of T cell changes during pregnancy in multiple sclerosis. This table comes from immunoSEQ multiplex PCR, and its TCRdb copy is limited to in-frame clones, with some not included. The data contain roughly 59,000 clones, just under 95% of them singletons. Sequenced material: CD4+ T cells from peripheral blood mononuclear cells, taken before pregnancy. These receptors all stem from a female donor with multiple sclerosis, enrolled in a pregnancy study. Each CDR3 is given with its conserved first and last residue. Fields, in order: V gene, CDR3 protein.

V: TRBV28; CDR3: CASTGLAGNIQYF
V: TRBV18; CDR3: CASSPQRADTQYF
V: TRBV7-9; CDR3: CASSPSYNEQFF
V: TRBV5-4; CDR3: CASSPGQDYGYTF
V: TRBV27; CDR3: CASRRGGANSYNEQFF
V: TRBV18; CDR3: CASSPSGSRTDTQYF
V: TRBV29-1; CDR3: CSVGTSGADTQYF
V: TRBV7-8; CDR3: CASSFRDYSPDTQYF
V: TRBV6-6; CDR3: CASSYSPGRTKGYTF
V: TRBV7-9; CDR3: CASSLETGATGELFF
V: TRBV6-1; CDR3: CASTSTGTGELFF
V: TRBV20-1; CDR3: CSASQGEKLFF
V: TRBV28; CDR3: CASSLRPYRGFYGYTF
V: TRBV29-1; CDR3: CSARTSGSYEQYF
V: TRBV28; CDR3: CASSLSRGLAGDSYNEQFF
V: TRBV10-3; CDR3: CAISPGQTNYGYTF
V: TRBV7-2; CDR3: CASSLRWERRPYNEQFF
V: TRBV11-1; CDR3: CASSLAGLAGLETQYF
V: TRBV6-5; CDR3: CASSYSASLPDTQYF
V: TRBV6-1; CDR3: CASRDFYEQYF
V: TRBV7-2; CDR3: CASSLEGTSGRFYNEQFF
V: TRBV6-1; CDR3: CASSESGGKLGGGTEAFF
V: TRBV25-1; CDR3: CASSEAGTGDTGELFF
V: TRBV11-1; CDR3: CASSSLRVEQYF
V: TRBV10-3; CDR3: CAISERQGLNNEQFF
V: TRBV6-5; CDR3: CASSYSFNGYGYTF
V: TRBV6-6; CDR3: CASRTGDYGYTF
V: TRBV4-3; CDR3: CASSQGGSAAGRYTQYF
V: TRBV29-1; CDR3: CSVDGTGYEQYF
V: TRBV5-4; CDR3: CASSNRDRGLRANVLTF
V: TRBV6-1; CDR3: CASSGRTSAAEEQYF
V: TRBV6-1; CDR3: CASSFLSGSEQFF
V: TRBV18; CDR3: CASARDSWAYNEQFF
V: TRBV1; CDR3: CTSVGWGGSSYNEQFF
V: TRBV6-1; CDR3: CASSEVGTSGRALANTGELFF
V: TRBV5-1; CDR3: CASSLSGTGGTEAFF
V: TRBV5-6; CDR3: CASSLALEGRGTWKETQYF
V: TRBV9; CDR3: CASSTRGGGHGNTIYF
V: TRBV5-4; CDR3: CASSPKDTGSTDTQYF
V: TRBV27; CDR3: CASSPTRGSFSYEQYF
V: TRBV7-2; CDR3: CASSLAGTGGSTGEPQHF
V: TRBV28; CDR3: CASSLQYNEQFF
V: TRBV5-4; CDR3: CASSLSGRPLYEQYF
V: TRBV19; CDR3: CASSSPGNTIYF
V: TRBV5-1; CDR3: CASSFDSNEQFF
V: TRBV5-6; CDR3: CASSLHRGYEQYF
V: TRBV21-1; CDR3: CASSDTEGQGEETQYF
V: TRBV29-1; CDR3: CSAIGARMNTEAFF
V: TRBV5-1; CDR3: CASSLGPSSRTSTDTQYF
V: TRBV28; CDR3: CASSSFGQGAYEQYF
V: TRBV9; CDR3: CASSVGTELYEQYF
V: TRBV11-2; CDR3: CASSPGTSGRFRRDTQYF
V: TRBV11-1; CDR3: CASSGGGGYEQYF
V: TRBV29-1; CDR3: CSVATGLPFGYTF
V: TRBV2; CDR3: CASSRGTSVQETQYF
V: TRBV30; CDR3: CAWSPGGQPQHF
V: TRBV11-3; CDR3: CASSATYFTNTEAFF